Below, 18 T cell receptor beta chains from the same sample are listed, as sequenced in a study of T cell responses to AZD1222 COVID-19 vaccine. This table comes from immunoSEQ multiplex PCR, and its TCRdb copy is limited to in-frame clones, with some not included. The repertoire holds about 120,000 clones, with approximately 86% as singletons. The input for sequencing was peripheral blood, taken on day 0 of AZD1222 vaccination. The receptors shown here come from an adult in good health.

This clone occurred once. CDR3 DNA sequence: TGTGCCAGCAGCTTCAGACTGAACACTGAAGCTTTCTTT. Amino acid sequence: CASSFRLNTEAFF. V and J are TRBV11-2 and TRBJ1-1; D is ambiguous. This CDR3 region has 13 residues. The germline V gene has CDR1 SGHAT and CDR2 FQNNGV. V lost 3 bases to trimming and J lost 0 bases, with 5 bases between them.

This clone was seen more than once but under ten times. The chain recombines TRBV5-1 with TRBJ2-1; perhaps TRBD1 as D (6 bases). There are 17 residues in the CDR3. V lost 4 bases and J lost 9, with 26 bases in between. Germline-derived CDR1 and CDR2 are SGHRS and YFSETQ. The chain's CDR3 is CASSTTDNRVSVAEQFF. The DNA for the CDR3 is TGCGCCAGCAGCACCACCGACAACAGGGTTTCGGTGGCTGAGCAGTTCTTC.

This chain uses TRBV7-2 with TRBJ1-5; a weak D match, TRBD1 (6 bases). Between the trimmed V and J ends, which lost 4 bases and 7 bases, there was a span of 11 bases. Germline V gene data show CDR1 as SGHTA and CDR2 as FQGNSA. CDR3 length equals 13 residues. The CDR3 loop is CASSSRGFQPQHF. DNA of the CDR3: TGTGCCAGCAGCTCCAGGGGATTCCAGCCCCAGCATTTT.

Written as DNA, the CDR3 is TGTGCCAGCAGCTTAAGCGCTAGCGGGAGAAACGAGCAGTACTTC. Translating it yields CASSLSASGRNEQYF. The rearrangement links TRBV7-3 to TRBJ2-7, with 10 bases that match TRBD2. V was clipped by 1 base and J by 5 bases; unmatched bases: 5. The CDR3 is 15 residues long. Germline V lookup: CDR1 SGHTA, CDR2 FQGTGA.

In its sample, this clone is medium-sized (0.01 to 0.1%). This chain links TRBV6-1 with TRBJ2-2; the D gene is possibly TRBD1 (5 bases). Germline CDR1 and CDR2: MNHNS and SASEGT. The CDR3 is made up of 13 amino acids. The ends were cut back, 3 bases at V and 3 bases at J, with 5 bases in the middle. The CDR3, as DNA: TGTGCCAGCAGTGACAGGGACACCGGGGAGCTGTTTTTT. This translates into CASSDRDTGELFF.

The CDR3 coding sequence is TGCGCCAGCAGCCAAAACCCGGGACACACCAATCAGCCCCAGCATTTT. It yields the protein CASSQNPGHTNQPQHF. The rearrangement uses TRBV4-1 and TRBJ1-5; a possible D gene is TRBD1 (6 bases). Germline loops: CDR1 MGHRA, CDR2 YSYEKL. V dropped 2 bases and J dropped 3 bases, with 14 bases sitting between them. The CDR3 length is 16 residues.

The gene calls are TRBV5-6 and TRBJ2-1, with D possibly being TRBD1 (6 bases). Germline V CDR1 and CDR2: SGHDT, YYEEEE. The CDR3 extends over 15 amino acids. Between the trimmed V and J ends, which lost 0 bases and 1 base, there was a span of 8 bases. The CDR3 sequence is CASSLGQASYNEQFF. The CDR3 nucleotides are TGTGCCAGCAGCTTGGGACAGGCGTCCTACAATGAGCAGTTCTTC.

This clone was detected only once. The CDR3 region is CASSKSGLGLWEQFF. Written as DNA, the CDR3 is TGTGCCAGTAGTAAGTCGGGGCTAGGGTTATGGGAGCAGTTCTTC. V is TRBV19 and J is TRBJ2-1; D tentatively fits TRBD1 or TRBD2 (5 bases each). Trimming shortened V by 4 bases and J by 10 bases, and 20 bases separated the two germline ends. The CDR3 covers 15 residues. The V gene's germline CDR1 is LNHDA and CDR2 SQIVND (reference sequence).

This rearrangement joins TRBV6-5 to TRBJ1-2; TRBD1 matches 7 bases. The CDR3 has 13 residues. CDR1 MNHEY and CDR2 SVGAGI come from the germline V gene. V shed 7 bases, J shed 4 bases, and the junction held 6 bases outside the gene matches. CDR3 loop: CASNDGQAYGYTF. The CDR3, as DNA: TGTGCCAGCAACGACGGACAGGCCTATGGCTACACCTTC.

This chain links TRBV5-1 with TRBJ2-2, with D perhaps matching TRBD2 (6 bases). V gave up 5 bases and J gave up 7 bases, with 21 bases separating them. This CDR3 has 16 amino acids. Germline lookup yields CDR1 SGHRS and CDR2 YFSETQ. The CDR3 loop is CASRLPGTGKGGELFF. The CDR3 DNA reads TGCGCCAGCAGATTGCCTGGGACTGGTAAAGGCGGGGAGCTGTTTTTT.

A few counts support this clone. The gene calls are TRBV28 and TRBJ1-4; D is perhaps TRBD1 (6 bases). This CDR3 comprises 16 residues. V was cut by 6 bases and J by 1 base, with 15 bases left in between. Germline loops: CDR1 MDHEN, CDR2 SYDVKM. For the CDR3, the DNA is TGTGCCAGCAGCTCGACAGGTACTAGAACTAATGAAAAACTGTTTTTT. As protein: CASSSTGTRTNEKLFF.

In the case of this clone: The sample holds other DNA sequences that translate to the same CDR3. This chain connects TRBV29-1 to TRBJ1-5, with TRBD1 as a possible D gene (6 bases). The CDR3 loop spans 12 amino acids. V lost 6 bases to trimming and J lost 4 bases, with 10 bases between them. Germline lookup yields CDR1 SQVTM and CDR2 ANQGSEA. CDR3 sequence: CSVGGRNQPQHF. CDR3 nucleotide sequence: TGCAGCGTGGGGGGCAGAAATCAGCCCCAGCATTTT.

The chain is built from TRBV15 and TRBJ1-6; D may be TRBD1 (6 bases). This CDR3 region has 18 residues. Germline V gene sequence: CDR1 LNHNV, CDR2 YYDKDF (reference sequence). Trimming removed 0 bases at V and 0 bases at J, with 12 bases between. As DNA, the CDR3 is TGTGCCACCAGCAGAGATAGGCAGGGGAGCTCCTATAATTCACCCCTCCACTTT. Its protein is CATSRDRQGSSYNSPLHF.

The chain is built from TRBV19 and TRBJ1-4; possibly TRBD1 for D (5 bases). In germline, CDR1 is LNHDA, CDR2 SQIVND (reference sequence). The CDR3 loop spans 15 amino acids. Between the trimmed V and J ends, which lost 5 bases and 5 bases, there was a span of 15 bases. This chain's CDR3 is CASSALEAGNEKLFF. The CDR3 DNA reads as TGTGCCAGTAGTGCCCTGGAGGCAGGGAATGAAAAACTGTTTTTT.

This clone has a handful of counts. The chain employs TRBV19 and TRBJ2-7; no definite D call. Trimming cost V 4 bases and J 1 base, with 11 bases left between them. Germline CDR1 LNHDA, CDR2 SQIVND (reference sequence). The CDR3 length is 14 residues. CDR3 sequence reads: CASSTLGGSYEQYF. Here the CDR3 DNA reads TGTGCCAGTAGTACCCTCGGCGGTTCCTACGAGCAGTACTTC.

The chain employs TRBV25-1 and TRBJ1-2, with no clear D. V dropped 6 bases and J dropped 8 bases, with 13 bases sitting between them. The CDR3 contains 12 residues. Germline V gives CDR1 MGHDK, CDR2 SYGVNS. This CDR3 is CASSLKGLGYTF. The CDR3 DNA reads TGTGCCAGCAGCCTAAAGGGCCTAGGCTACACCTTC.

Only one count was recorded for this clone. The chain couples TRBV19 to TRBJ2-3; D gene uncertain. The CDR3 covers 12 residues. Germline V gene data show CDR1 as LNHDA and CDR2 as SQIVND (reference sequence). The V end lost 4 bases, the J end lost 2 bases, and 4 bases lay between the germline ends. The CDR3 nucleotides read TGTGCCAGTAGTACACTCACAGATACGCAGTATTTT. Its protein product is CASSTLTDTQYF.

The chain couples TRBV12-3 or TRBV12-4 to TRBJ2-7, with TRBD1 identical over 8 bases. V lost 5 bases and J lost 4; bases outside the gene matches: 4. The CDR3 has 13 amino acids. The CDR3 reads CASSGQGWYEQYF. As DNA, the CDR3 is TGTGCCAGCAGTGGACAGGGCTGGTACGAGCAGTACTTC.